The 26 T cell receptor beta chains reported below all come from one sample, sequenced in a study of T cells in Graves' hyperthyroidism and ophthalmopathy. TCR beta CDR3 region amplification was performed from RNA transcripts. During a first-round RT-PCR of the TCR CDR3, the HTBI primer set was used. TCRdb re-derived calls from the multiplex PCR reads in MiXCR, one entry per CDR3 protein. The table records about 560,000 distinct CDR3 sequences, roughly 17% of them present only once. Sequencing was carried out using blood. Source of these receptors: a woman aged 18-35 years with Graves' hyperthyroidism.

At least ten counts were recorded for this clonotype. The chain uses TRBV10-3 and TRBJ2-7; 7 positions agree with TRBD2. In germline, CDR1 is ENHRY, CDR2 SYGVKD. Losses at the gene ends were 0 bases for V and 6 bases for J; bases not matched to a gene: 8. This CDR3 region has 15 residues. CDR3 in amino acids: CAISESGGLIGEQYF. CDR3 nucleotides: TGTGCCATCAGTGAGTCGGGGGGGTTGATCGGCGAGCAGTACTTC.

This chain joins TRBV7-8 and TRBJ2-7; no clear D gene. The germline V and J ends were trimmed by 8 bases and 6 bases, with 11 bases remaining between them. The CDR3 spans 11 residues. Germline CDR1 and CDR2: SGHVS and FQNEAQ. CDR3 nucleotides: TGTGCCAGCCGGAGTTACGGCGAGCAGTACTTC. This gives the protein CASRSYGEQYF.

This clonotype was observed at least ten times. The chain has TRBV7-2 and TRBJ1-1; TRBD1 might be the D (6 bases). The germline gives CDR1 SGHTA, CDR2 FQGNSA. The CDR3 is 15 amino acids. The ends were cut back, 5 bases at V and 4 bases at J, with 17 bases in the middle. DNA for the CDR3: TGTGCCAGCAGCCCCAGACAGGAGGCTGGCACTGAAGCTTTCTTT. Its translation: CASSPRQEAGTEAFF.

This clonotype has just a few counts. CDR3 residues: CASSAGYQETQYF. CDR3 nucleotides: TGCGCCAGCAGCGCAGGGTACCAAGAGACCCAGTACTTC. The V and J genes are TRBV10-1 and TRBJ2-5; tentatively, D is TRBD1 (5 bases). The germline CDR1 and CDR2 sequences are WNHNN and SYGVQD (reference sequence). Trimming cost V 6 bases and J 0 bases, with 8 bases left between them. CDR3 length: 13 residues.

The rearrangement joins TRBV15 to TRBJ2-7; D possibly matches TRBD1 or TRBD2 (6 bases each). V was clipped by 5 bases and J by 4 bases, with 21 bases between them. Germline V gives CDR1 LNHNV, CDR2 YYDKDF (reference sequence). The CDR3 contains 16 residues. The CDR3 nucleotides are TGTGCCACCAGCCCCAGACGGACAGCCGGAGGGTACGAGCAGTACTTC. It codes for CATSPRRTAGGYEQYF.

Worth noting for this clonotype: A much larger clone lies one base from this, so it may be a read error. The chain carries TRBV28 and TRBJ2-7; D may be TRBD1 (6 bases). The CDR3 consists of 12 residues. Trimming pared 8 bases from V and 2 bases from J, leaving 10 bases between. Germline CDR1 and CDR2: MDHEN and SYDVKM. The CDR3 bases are TGTGCCAGCTCAGGGGACCCCTACGAGCAGTACTTC. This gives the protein CASSGDPYEQYF.

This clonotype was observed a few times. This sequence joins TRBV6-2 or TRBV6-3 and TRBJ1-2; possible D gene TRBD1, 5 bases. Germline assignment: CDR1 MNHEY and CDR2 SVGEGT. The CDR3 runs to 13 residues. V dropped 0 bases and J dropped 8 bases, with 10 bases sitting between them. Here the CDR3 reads CASSYSPGPGYTF. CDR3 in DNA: TGTGCCAGCAGTTACTCGCCGGGGCCAGGCTACACCTTC.

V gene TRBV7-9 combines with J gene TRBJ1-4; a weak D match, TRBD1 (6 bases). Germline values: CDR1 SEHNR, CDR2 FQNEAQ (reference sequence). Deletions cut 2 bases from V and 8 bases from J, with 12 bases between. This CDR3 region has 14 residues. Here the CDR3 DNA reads TGTGCCAGCAGCTTACCCCAGGGGCGCGAAAAACTGTTTTTT. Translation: CASSLPQGREKLFF.

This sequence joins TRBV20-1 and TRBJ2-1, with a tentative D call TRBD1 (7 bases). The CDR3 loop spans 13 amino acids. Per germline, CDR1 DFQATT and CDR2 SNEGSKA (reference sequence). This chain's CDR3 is CSPTGGGGYEQFF. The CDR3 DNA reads TGCAGCCCAACTGGAGGGGGCGGTTATGAGCAGTTCTTC.

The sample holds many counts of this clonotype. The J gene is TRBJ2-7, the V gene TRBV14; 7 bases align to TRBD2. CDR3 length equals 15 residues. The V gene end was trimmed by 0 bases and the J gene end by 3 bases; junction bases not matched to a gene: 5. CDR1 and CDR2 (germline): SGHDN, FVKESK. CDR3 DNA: TGTGCCAGCAGCCAAGAGCTGCGGGACTACTACGAGCAGTACTTC. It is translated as CASSQELRDYYEQYF. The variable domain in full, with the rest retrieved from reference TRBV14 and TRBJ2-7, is EAGVTQFPSHSVIEKGQTVTLRCDPISGHDNLYWYRRVMGKEIKFLLHFVKESKQDESGMPNNRFLAERTGGTYSTLKVQPAELEDSGVYFCASSQELRDYYEQYFGPGTRLTVT.

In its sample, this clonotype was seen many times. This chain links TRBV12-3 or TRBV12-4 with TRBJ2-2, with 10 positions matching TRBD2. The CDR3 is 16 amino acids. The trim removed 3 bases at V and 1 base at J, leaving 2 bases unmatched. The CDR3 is CASSFRLAGNTGELFF. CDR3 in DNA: TGTGCCAGCAGTTTTCGACTAGCGGGGAACACCGGGGAGCTGTTTTTT.

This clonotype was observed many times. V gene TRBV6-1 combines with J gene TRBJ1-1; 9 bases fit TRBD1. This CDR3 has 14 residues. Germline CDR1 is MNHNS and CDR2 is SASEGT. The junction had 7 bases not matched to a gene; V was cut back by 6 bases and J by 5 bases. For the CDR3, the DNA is TGTGCCAGCAGCCACACAGGGGGCCGAACTGAAGCTTTCTTT. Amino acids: CASSHTGGRTEAFF.

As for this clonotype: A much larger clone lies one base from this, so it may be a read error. CDR3 DNA sequence: TGTGCCGGCAGCCTAGGGGACACCTCCCACCGCAGGAACACTGAAGCTTTCTTT. Its translation is CAGSLGDTSHRRNTEAFF. The chain combines TRBV25-1 with TRBJ1-1; maybe TRBD1 (6 bases). There are 18 residues in the CDR3. Germline V gene sequence: CDR1 MGHDK, CDR2 SYGVNS.

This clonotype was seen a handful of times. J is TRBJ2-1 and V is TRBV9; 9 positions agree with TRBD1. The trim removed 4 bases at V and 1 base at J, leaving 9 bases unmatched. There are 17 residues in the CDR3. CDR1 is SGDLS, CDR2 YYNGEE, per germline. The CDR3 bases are TGTGCCAGCAGCCCCACACTGGGACAGGGATCCTACAATGAGCAGTTCTTC. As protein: CASSPTLGQGSYNEQFF.

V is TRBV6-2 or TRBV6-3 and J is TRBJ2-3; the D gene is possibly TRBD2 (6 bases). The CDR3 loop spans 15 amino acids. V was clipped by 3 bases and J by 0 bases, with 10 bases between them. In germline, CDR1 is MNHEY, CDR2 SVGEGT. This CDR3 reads CASSYIGGSTDTQYF. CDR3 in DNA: TGTGCCAGCAGTTATATTGGGGGGAGCACAGATACGCAGTATTTT.

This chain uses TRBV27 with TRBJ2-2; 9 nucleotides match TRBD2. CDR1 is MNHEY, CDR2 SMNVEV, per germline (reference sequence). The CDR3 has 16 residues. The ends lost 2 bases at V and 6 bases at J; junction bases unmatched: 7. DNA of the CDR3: TGTGCCAGCAGTTTAGGGCGGGGGGGGAAGTCCGGGGAGCTGTTTTTT. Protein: CASSLGRGGKSGELFF.

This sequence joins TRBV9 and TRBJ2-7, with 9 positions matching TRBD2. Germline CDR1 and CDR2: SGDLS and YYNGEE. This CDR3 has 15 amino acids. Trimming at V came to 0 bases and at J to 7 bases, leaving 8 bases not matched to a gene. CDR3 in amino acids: CASSVDSGGTVEQYF. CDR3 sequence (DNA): TGTGCCAGCAGCGTAGATAGCGGGGGCACGGTTGAGCAGTACTTC.

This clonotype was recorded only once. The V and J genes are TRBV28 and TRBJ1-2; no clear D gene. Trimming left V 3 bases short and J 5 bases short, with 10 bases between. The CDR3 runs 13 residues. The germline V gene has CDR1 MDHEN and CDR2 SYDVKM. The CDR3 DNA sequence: TGTGCCAGCAGTTTTCCCAGCTCGTATGGCTACACCTTC. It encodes CASSFPSSYGYTF.

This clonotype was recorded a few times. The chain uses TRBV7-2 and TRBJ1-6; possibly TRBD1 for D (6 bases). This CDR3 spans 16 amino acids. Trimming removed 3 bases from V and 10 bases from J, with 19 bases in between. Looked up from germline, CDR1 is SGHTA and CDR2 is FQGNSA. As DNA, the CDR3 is TGTGCCAGCAGCTTCCCCCTCCCAGGGGCGAGGTCACCCCTCCACTTT. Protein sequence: CASSFPLPGARSPLHF. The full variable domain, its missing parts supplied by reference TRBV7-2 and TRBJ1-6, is GAGVSQSPSNKVTEKGKDVELRCDPISGHTALYWYRQSLGQGLEFLIYFQGNSAPDKSGLPSDRFSAERTGGSVSTLTIQRTQQEDSAVYLCASSFPLPGARSPLHFGNGTRLTVT.

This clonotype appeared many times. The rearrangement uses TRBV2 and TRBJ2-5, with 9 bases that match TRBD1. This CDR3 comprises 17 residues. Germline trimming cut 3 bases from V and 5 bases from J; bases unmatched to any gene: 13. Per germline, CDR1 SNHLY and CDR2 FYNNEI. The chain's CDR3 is CASSDPGTGFLRETQYF. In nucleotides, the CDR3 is TGTGCCAGCAGTGACCCCGGGACAGGGTTTCTGAGGGAGACCCAGTACTTC.

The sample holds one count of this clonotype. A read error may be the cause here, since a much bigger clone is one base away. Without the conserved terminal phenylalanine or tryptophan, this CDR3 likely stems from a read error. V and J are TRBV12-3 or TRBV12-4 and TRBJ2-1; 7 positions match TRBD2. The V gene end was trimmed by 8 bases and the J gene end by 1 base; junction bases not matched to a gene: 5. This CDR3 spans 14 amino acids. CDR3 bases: TGTGCCAGCCGCCCTAGCGGTTCCTACAATGAGCAGTTCTCC. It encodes CASRPSGSYNEQFS.

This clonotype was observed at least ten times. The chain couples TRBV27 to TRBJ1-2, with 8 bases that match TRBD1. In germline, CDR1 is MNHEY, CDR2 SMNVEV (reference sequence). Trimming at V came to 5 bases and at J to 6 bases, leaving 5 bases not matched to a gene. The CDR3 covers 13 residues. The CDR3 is CASSRDRGDGYTF. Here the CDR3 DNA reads TGTGCCAGCAGTCGTGACAGGGGAGATGGCTACACCTTC.

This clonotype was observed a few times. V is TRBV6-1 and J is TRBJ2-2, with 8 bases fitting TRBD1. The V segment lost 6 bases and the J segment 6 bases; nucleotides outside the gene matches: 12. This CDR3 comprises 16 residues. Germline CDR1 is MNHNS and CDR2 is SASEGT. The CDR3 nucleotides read TGTGCCAGCAGGGGCCATGCGACAGGGGATTCCGGGGAGCTGTTTTTT. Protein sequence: CASRGHATGDSGELFF.

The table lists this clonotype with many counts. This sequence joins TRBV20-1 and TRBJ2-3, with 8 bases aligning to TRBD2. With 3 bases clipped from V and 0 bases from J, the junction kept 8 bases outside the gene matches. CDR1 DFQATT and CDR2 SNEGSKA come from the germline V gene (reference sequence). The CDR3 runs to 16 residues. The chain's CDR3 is CSASGRAGTSTDTQYF. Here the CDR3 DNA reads TGCAGTGCTAGCGGGAGGGCCGGCACTAGCACAGATACGCAGTATTTT.

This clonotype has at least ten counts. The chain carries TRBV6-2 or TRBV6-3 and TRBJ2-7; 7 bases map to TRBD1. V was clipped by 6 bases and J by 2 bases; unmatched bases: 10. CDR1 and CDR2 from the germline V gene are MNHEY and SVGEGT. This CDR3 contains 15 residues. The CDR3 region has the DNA TGTGCCAGCAGACCCACCGGGACAGTCCCCTACGAGCAGTACTTC. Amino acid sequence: CASRPTGTVPYEQYF.

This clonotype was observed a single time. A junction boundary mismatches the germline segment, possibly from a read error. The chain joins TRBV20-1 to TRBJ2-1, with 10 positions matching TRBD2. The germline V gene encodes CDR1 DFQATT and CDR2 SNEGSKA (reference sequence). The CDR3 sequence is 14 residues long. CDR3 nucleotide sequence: TGCGGTGCTAGGTGGGGACTAGCGCGGGATGAGCAGTTCTTC. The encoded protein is CGARWGLARDEQFF.